The T cell receptor (beta chain) under discussion was sequenced for a study of cytomegalovirus exposure and HLA in healthy donors. Study-wide results and caveats: Most TCR sequences showed up rarely, but some public TCRs showed up in many donors. Among TCR beta chains, those listed as cytomegalovirus-associated numbered some 170.

Measured with immunoSEQ multiplex PCR; TCRdb has only the in-frame clones, and not every one. The table shows about 160,000 clones, with 85% to 90% occurring only once. CDR1 is KGHSH, CDR2 LQKENI, per germline. V was pared by 5 bases and J by 5 bases, with 5 bases of the junction left unmatched. This CDR3 has 13 residues. A 120-subject validation cohort, separate from the approximately 610-subject first cohort, supplied the donors. As to this clone: Its matching antigen is unknown.

The specimen was PBMCs. This sequence originates from a woman aged 18 to 35 in good health and CMV-seropositive. The rearrangement joins TRBV18 to TRBJ1-2, with TRBD1 identical over 7 bases. CDR3 loop: CASSIGQVYGYTF. Here the CDR3 DNA reads TGTGCCAGCTCAATTGGACAGGTTTATGGCTACACCTTC.